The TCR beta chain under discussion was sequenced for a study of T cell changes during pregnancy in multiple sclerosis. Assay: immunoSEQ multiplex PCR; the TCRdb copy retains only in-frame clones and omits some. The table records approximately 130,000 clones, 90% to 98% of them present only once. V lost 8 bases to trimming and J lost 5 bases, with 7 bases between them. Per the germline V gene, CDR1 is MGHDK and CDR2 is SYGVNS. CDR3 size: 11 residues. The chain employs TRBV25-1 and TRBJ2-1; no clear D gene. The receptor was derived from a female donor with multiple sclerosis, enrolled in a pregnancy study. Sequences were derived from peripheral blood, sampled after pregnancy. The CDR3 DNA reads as TGTGCCAGCTCAGTTCACAATGAGCAGTTCTTC. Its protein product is CASSVHNEQFF.